Below, 5 T cell receptor beta chains from the same sample are listed, as sequenced in a study of blood T cell repertoires in COVID-19. Libraries were prepared by immunoSEQ multiplex PCR; TCRdb keeps only in-frame clonotypes and omits some of them. Found here are 300,000 to 400,000 clones, roughly 84% of them singletons; the top ten hold 1%. The sample consisted of peripheral blood. The receptors derive from a man between 45 and 60 years old with active or convalescent COVID-19.

V and J are TRBV21-1 and TRBJ1-5. TRBV21-1 is a pseudogene segment. CDR3 length equals 18 residues. The CDR3 nucleotides are TGTGCCAGCAGCAATCGGGACTCACCAAGGGGACTCAATCAGCCCCAGCATTTT. Protein sequence: CASSNRDSPRGLNQPQHF.

This clone was counted a single time. The chain employs TRBV6-5 and TRBJ1-6; TRBD1 matches at 7 bases. CDR1 and CDR2 from the germline V gene are MNHEY and SVGAGI. V lost 6 bases, J lost 7 bases, and 9 bases stayed unmatched. This CDR3 contains 15 residues. CDR3 loop: CASSRMSGGNSPLHF. The CDR3 DNA sequence: TGTGCCAGCAGCCGTATGTCAGGGGGGAATTCACCCCTCCACTTT.

The chain has TRBV2 and TRBJ1-3; D remains unclear. V lost 7 bases to trimming and J lost 0 bases, with 16 bases between them. Germline CDR1 is SNHLY and CDR2 is FYNNEI. The CDR3 is 16 residues long. CDR3 sequence: CASTLDASHSGNTIYF. In nucleotides, the CDR3 is TGTGCCAGCACTCTAGACGCATCCCACTCTGGAAACACCATATATTTT.

This rearrangement joins TRBV5-1 to TRBJ1-4; TRBD1 matches 7 bases. The CDR3 has 13 residues. The V and J ends lost 4 bases and 8 bases, in that order; junction bases with no gene match: 5. The V gene's germline CDR1 is SGHRS and CDR2 YFSETQ. CDR3 sequence: CASSRTGDEKLFF. The CDR3 DNA sequence: TGCGCCAGCAGCCGGACAGGAGACGAAAAACTGTTTTTT.

The CDR3 sequence is CASSYNPSTNEKLFF. DNA for the CDR3: TGTGCCAGCAGTTACAATCCTTCAACTAATGAAAAACTGTTTTTT. The chain recombines TRBV6-5 with TRBJ1-4; D remains ambiguous. The CDR3 has 15 residues. Germline V lookup: CDR1 MNHEY, CDR2 SVGAGI. V lost 2 bases to trimming and J lost 0 bases, with 7 bases between them.